This paragraph reports one TCR beta chain. There is no known antigen for this receptor. No much larger clonotype is one base removed from it; base qualities were not supplied. From V the trimming removes 2 bases and from J it removes 4 bases, while the gene matches leave 13 bases of the junction unaccounted for. As encoded in the germline V gene (reference sequence), CDR1 is MNHEY while CDR2 is SMNVEV. The CDR3 sequence holds 18 residues, the cysteine and phenylalanine included. Of all the DNA, just the CDR3 is kept, 54 bases in frame from base 1. This entry comes from a study of blood T cell repertoires in COVID-19 (dated by TCRdb to the early 2020s). Regarding the complete study: Samples covering the acute and convalescent phases of COVID-19 were provided by collaborators in the United States, Italy and Spain. The material from the prospective study consisted of cDNA or gDNA derived from T cells, B-cell-depleted T cells, or PBMCs. Deeply sampled blood TCRbeta repertoires from subjects exposed to, actively infected with, or recovered from COVID-19 were included in the dataset. HLA class I and class II types, where available, came from metadata supplied by the sample provider rather than from assay-based typing. Nearly every sample came with metadata listing a de-identified subject ID, COVID-19 status, age in years and sex. Samples were obtained from the ongoing ImmuneRACE study (first 160 participants) and from over 1,000 subjects provided by 6 global collaborators. The repertoires were released in a freely available public database intended as a resource for research on the immune response to SARS-CoV-2. Findings and caveats that apply to the study as a whole: The amount of clinical and demographic metadata varied by source and participant and was provided uncurated.

Collaborating institutions collected whole blood in K2EDTA tubes following their own protocols. For TCRbeta analysis, collaborators shipped samples as frozen whole blood, isolated PBMCs, or DNA extracted from either of those sample types. The immunoSEQ Assay, a bias-controlled multiplex PCR, was used to amplify TCRbeta CDR3 regions from genomic DNA. The published analysis was carried out like this. The number of nucleated cells in each sample was estimated by amplification of reference gene primers within the assay. Sequence reads were collapsed and filtered to measure the absolute abundance of every unique TCRbeta CDR3 rearrangement. Productive Simpson clonality was computed per sample as the square root of Simpson's diversity index over productive rearrangements. In its TCRdb copy, this immuneACCESS table keeps in-frame sequences only and misses some clones. Where compared with another copy, unresolved V genes explain less than half of these, and the others have no known cause. V and J calls plus clone size are reproduced from that table; the DNA served to infer D and trimming. The sample contains 180,000 or so clones, 87% of them found a single time. Approximately 2.7% of the sample comes from the top ten.

The source is a man aged 35-49 years with active or convalescent COVID-19. Sequenced sample: peripheral blood. This chain joins TRBV27 to TRBJ1-2, with 10 central nucleotides matching TRBD1. The DNA sequence is TGTGCCAGCAGTTTAACCGGGACAGGGGTTTTTATATCCTATGGCTACACCTTC. Translation gives CASSLTGTGVFISYGYTF.